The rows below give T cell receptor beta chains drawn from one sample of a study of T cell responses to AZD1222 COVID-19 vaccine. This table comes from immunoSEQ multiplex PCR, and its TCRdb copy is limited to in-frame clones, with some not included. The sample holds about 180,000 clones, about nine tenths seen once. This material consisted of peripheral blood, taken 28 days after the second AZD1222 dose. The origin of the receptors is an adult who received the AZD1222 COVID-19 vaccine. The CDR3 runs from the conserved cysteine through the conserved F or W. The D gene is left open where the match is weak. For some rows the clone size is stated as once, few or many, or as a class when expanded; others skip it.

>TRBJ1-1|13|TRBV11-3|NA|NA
TGTGCCAGCAGCTGGACGGCGGGGACTGAAGCTTTCTTT
CASSWTAGTEAFF
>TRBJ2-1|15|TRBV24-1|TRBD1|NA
TGTGCCACCAGTGATTTGGGACAGGGTCTCCATGAGCAGTTCTTC
CATSDLGQGLHEQFF
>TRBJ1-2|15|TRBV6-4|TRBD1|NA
TGTGCCAGCAGTGACGGGACAGGGCATAACTATGGCTACACCTTC
CASSDGTGHNYGYTF
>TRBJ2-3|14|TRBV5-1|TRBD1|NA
TGCGCCAGCAGCTGGGGGACAGGCACAGATACGCAGTATTTT
CASSWGTGTDTQYF
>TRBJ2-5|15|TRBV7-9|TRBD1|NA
TGTGCCAGCAGCTTAGGACAGGGGAACGGCGAGACCCAGTACTTC
CASSLGQGNGETQYF
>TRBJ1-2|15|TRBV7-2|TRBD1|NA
TGTGCCAGCAGCTTAGATGGACAGGGAAACTATGGCTACACCTTC
CASSLDGQGNYGYTF
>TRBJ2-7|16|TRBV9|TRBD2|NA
TGTGCCAGCAGCGTCGAGGGGACTAGCGGGGCCTGGGAGCAGTACTTC
CASSVEGTSGAWEQYF
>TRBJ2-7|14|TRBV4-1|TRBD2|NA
TGCGCCAGCAGCCAGATTAGCGGGAGAGACGAGCAGTACTTC
CASSQISGRDEQYF
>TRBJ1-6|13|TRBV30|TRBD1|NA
TGTGCCTGGGATGGGACAGGGAGTTCACCCCTCCACTTT
CAWDGTGSSPLHF
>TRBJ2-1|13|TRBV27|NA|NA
TGTGCCAGCAGTTTATTCGGGGGTGGGGAGCAGTTCTTC
CASSLFGGGEQFF
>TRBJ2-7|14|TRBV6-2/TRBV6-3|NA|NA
TGTGCCAGCAGTTACACGGGGGCAACCTACGAGCAGTACTTC
CASSYTGATYEQYF
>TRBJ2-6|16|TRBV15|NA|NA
TGTGCCACCAGCAGAGATCCGGGGTATGGGGCCAACGTCCTGACTTTC
CATSRDPGYGANVLTF
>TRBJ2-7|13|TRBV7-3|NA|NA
TGTGCCAGCAGCTTGGGGGGCGGCTACGAGCAGTACTTC
CASSLGGGYEQYF
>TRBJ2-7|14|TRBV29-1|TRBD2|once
TGCAGCGTTGTAGGACTAGCGGGAGGCTACGAGCAGTACTTC
CSVVGLAGGYEQYF
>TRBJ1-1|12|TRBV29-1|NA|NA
TGCAGCGTTGACCCGGGGACGAGGGGGGGTTTCTTT
CSVDPGTRGGFF
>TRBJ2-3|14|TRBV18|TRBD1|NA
TGTGCCAGCTCCGCCCGACAGGGGGCGGATACGCAGTATTTT
CASSARQGADTQYF
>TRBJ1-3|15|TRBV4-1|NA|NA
TGCGCCAGCAGCCCAGGCGCTGCTGGTGAAAACACCATATATTTT
CASSPGAAGENTIYF
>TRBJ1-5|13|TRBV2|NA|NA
TGTGCCAGCAGGGGGAATAGCAATCAGCCCCAGCATTTT
CASRGNSNQPQHF
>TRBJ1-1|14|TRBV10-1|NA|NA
TGCGCCAGCAGTGGACAAGGGGGGTTCACTGAAGCTTTCTTT
CASSGQGGFTEAFF
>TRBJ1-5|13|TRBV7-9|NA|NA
TGTGCCAGCAGCTTTGGGCCAAATCAGCCCCAGCATTTT
CASSFGPNQPQHF
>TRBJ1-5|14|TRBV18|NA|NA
TGTGCCAGCTCACCGAACTATGGGGATCAGCCCCAGCATTTT
CASSPNYGDQPQHF